These T cell receptor beta chains were read from a single sample in a study of blood T cell repertoires in COVID-19. Assay used: immunoSEQ multiplex PCR; TCRdb lists only in-frame clones, some missing. The sample holds tens of thousands of clones; approximately 84% are singletons and the top ten take approximately 15%. The sequenced sample was peripheral blood. These receptors originate from a man aged 70 or older with active COVID-19. The CDR3 runs from the conserved cysteine through the conserved F or W. Each record gives: V gene, J gene, clone size, D gene, CDR3 DNA, CDR3 protein. The D gene is left open where the match is weak. Rows give clone size only sometimes, using once, few, many, or a class for an expanded clone.

TRBV6-2/TRBV6-3	TRBJ1-1	.	TRBD1	TGTGCCAGCAGTTCCCAGGGGGGAATCCGTGCTGGCACTGAAGCTTTCTTT	CASSSQGGIRAGTEAFF
TRBV7-2	TRBJ1-1	once	.	TGTGCCAGCAGCCCGAGACAGGCACGAGACACTGAAGCTTTCTTT	CASSPRQARDTEAFF
TRBV27	TRBJ2-1	.	TRBD1	TGTGCCAGCAGTTCCCCGGACAGGGACATCTACAATGAGCAGTTCTTC	CASSSPDRDIYNEQFF
TRBV19	TRBJ2-7	.	TRBD1	TGTGCCAGTAGTATAGGGACAGGGGTTGACGAGCAGTACTTC	CASSIGTGVDEQYF
TRBV7-9	TRBJ2-7	.	.	TGTGCCAGCAGCCAGGGGACACTCTCCTACGAGCAGTACTTC	CASSQGTLSYEQYF
TRBV7-9	TRBJ2-7	.	TRBD2	TGTGCCAGCAGCTTAGGCGGGAGGGGTGGGGACGAGCAGTACTTC	CASSLGGRGGDEQYF
TRBV2	TRBJ2-2	few	TRBD2	TGTGCCACCCAGCGGGAGGGGCGGAACACCGGGGAGCTGTTTTTT	CATQREGRNTGELFF
TRBV3-1/TRBV3-2	TRBJ2-3	.	TRBD2	TGTGCCAGCAGCTCTCCGGGACTAGCGAGGGATACGCAGTATTTT	CASSSPGLARDTQYF
TRBV27	TRBJ2-4	.	.	TGTGCGGACCCAGGGTTAAACATTCAGTACTTC	CADPGLNIQYF
TRBV24-1	TRBJ2-5	.	.	TGTGCCACCCCACGTGCGCCAGGGGATCTCCAAGAGACCCAGTACTTC	CATPRAPGDLQETQYF
TRBV7-2	TRBJ1-1	.	TRBD1	TGTGCCAGCAGCCGGGGAGGACAGGGGGCTGGAACTGAAGCTTTCTTT	CASSRGGQGAGTEAFF
TRBV9	TRBJ2-2	.	.	TGTGCCAGCAGCTTCGGAGGCCTGAACACCGGGGAGCTGTTTTTT	CASSFGGLNTGELFF
TRBV7-2	TRBJ2-3	.	TRBD1	TGTGCCAGCAGCTCTCAGGGGGCCCTCGACACAGATACGCAGTATTTT	CASSSQGALDTDTQYF
TRBV11-2	TRBJ2-6	.	.	TGTGCCAGCACCCCTTCGGGGGGCGGGGCCAACGTCCTGACTTTC	CASTPSGGGANVLTF
TRBV5-1	TRBJ2-1	.	TRBD2	TGCGCCAGCAGCTGGGGAGGGAATGGCAATGAGCAGTTCTTC	CASSWGGNGNEQFF
TRBV19	TRBJ2-4	.	TRBD1	TGTGCCAGTAGTAGGGGACAGGGGGGAAACATTCAGTACTTC	CASSRGQGGNIQYF
TRBV5-6	TRBJ2-5	.	.	TGTGCCAGCACCATAACAGGGTCCCAGACCCAGTACTTC	CASTITGSQTQYF
TRBV3-1/TRBV3-2	TRBJ2-1	once	.	TGTGCCAGCAGCCCCTCCTTCGACAATGAGCAGTTCTTC	CASSPSFDNEQFF
TRBV6-5	TRBJ2-1	.	.	TGTGCCAGCAGCCGGAGCCTGACTCTCCCCCCGGAGCAGTTCTTC	CASSRSLTLPPEQFF
TRBV4-3	TRBJ2-1	.	TRBD1	TGCGCCAGCAGCCAAGATTCAGGGGGCACCTACAATGAGCAGTTCTTC	CASSQDSGGTYNEQFF
TRBV6-2/TRBV6-3	TRBJ2-1	few	.	TGTGCCAGCAGTTACGGAATGTGGGGGAGGACCTACAATGAGCAGTTCTTC	CASSYGMWGRTYNEQFF
TRBV7-2	TRBJ2-5	.	.	TGTGCCAGCAGCTGGGGGGGGCTAGGAGAGACCCAGTACTTC	CASSWGGLGETQYF
TRBV15	TRBJ1-5	.	.	TGTGCCACCAGCAGAGAGGGCGCAGGGCCCGAATTGCCCCAGCATTTT	CATSREGAGPELPQHF
TRBV5-6	TRBJ2-5	.	.	TGTGCCAGCGGCGAGAACGGGGAAGGCCAAGAGACCCAGTACTTC	CASGENGEGQETQYF
TRBV10-3	TRBJ2-7	.	TRBD1	TGTGCCATCAGTGATAGTCGGACAGGGGAAATACCTGGGGACTTC	CAISDSRTGEIPGDF
TRBV19	TRBJ2-5	.	.	TGTGCCAGTAGATCCCACGGCGGCGAGGGTAGTGGGGAGACCCAGTACTTC	CASRSHGGEGSGETQYF
TRBV11-2	TRBJ2-1	.	TRBD2	TGTGCCAGCGGGAGGGGCGCCTCCTCCTACAATGAGCAGTTCTTC	CASGRGASSYNEQFF
TRBV10-2	TRBJ2-1	.	TRBD2	TGCGCCAGCACCACTAGCGGGAGGGCCCATGAGCAGTTCTTC	CASTTSGRAHEQFF
TRBV19	TRBJ1-2	.	TRBD1	TGTGCCAGTAGTAGAAACAGGGGGCAGGATGGCTACACCTTC	CASSRNRGQDGYTF
TRBV4-1	TRBJ2-7	.	.	TGCGCCAGCAGCGAGACAGGTCCGGGGGAGCAGTACTTC	CASSETGPGEQYF
TRBV5-1	TRBJ2-1	few	.	TGCGCCAGCAGCTTGGAACGGGAGCAGTTCTTC	CASSLEREQFF